Listed here is a single T cell receptor (beta chain). Profiled with immunoSEQ multiplex PCR; TCRdb holds only in-frame clones, not every one. The sample consists of about 330,000 clones, roughly 90% of them appearing once. This study enrolled people aged about 18 to 90 from roughly 22 US geographic areas. This sample stems from a study of blood T cell repertoires in COVID-19. CDR1 is LNHDA, CDR2 SQIVND, per germline (reference sequence). With 8 bases removed from V and 1 base from J, the gap between germline ends came to 5 bases. The CDR3 is 11 residues long. The chain links TRBV19 to TRBJ1-1, with D maybe TRBD1 (5 bases). This clonotype originated in a woman in her thirties who had recovered from COVID-19. The sequencing input was PBMCs or T cells enriched from blood (not recorded which). The CDR3 bases are TGTGCCAGTGGACAGAACACTGAAGCTTTCTTT. Its protein product is CASGQNTEAFF.